The sequence of this T cell receptor beta chain was determined in a study of CD8 T cells in Susac syndrome. An amount of RNA that ranged from roughly 0.5 to 1 ug was reverse transcribed with random hexamers. TCRdb re-derived calls from the immunoSEQ multiplex PCR reads in MiXCR, one entry per CDR3 protein. The top ten clones hold roughly 0.32% of a sample with roughly 120,000 distinct CDR3 sequences, over 90% of them seen once. Trimming pared 5 bases from V and 1 base from J, leaving 9 bases between. Germline-derived CDR1 and CDR2 are SQVTM and ANQGSEA. The CDR3 length is 13 residues. Sequencing was carried out using CD8+ T cells from PBMCs. This clonotype originated in a human donor with multiple sclerosis. This chain uses TRBV29-1 with TRBJ1-5, with D perhaps matching TRBD1 (6 bases). Written as DNA, the CDR3 is TGCAGCGTTCTTACAGGGAGCAATCAGCCCCAGCATTTT. Its protein is CSVLTGSNQPQHF.